This T cell receptor (beta chain) was retrieved from a study of glioma-infiltrating T cells after dendritic cell vaccination. Study as a whole: Dendritic cell vaccination trial patients had either newly diagnosed or recurrent glioblastoma.

Germline V CDR1 and CDR2: SGDLS, YYNGEE. With 7 bases removed from V and 4 bases from J, the gap between germline ends came to 20 bases. CDR3 size: 15 residues. Libraries were prepared by immunoSEQ multiplex PCR; TCRdb keeps only in-frame clonotypes and omits some of them. The sample holds 80,000 to 95,000 clones, approximately 87% seen once. PBMC sampling occurred before vaccination, two weeks after the third dose, and at progression. The TCR originated in a human donor with glioblastoma. Sequencing was performed on blood, taken before dendritic cell vaccination. The V gene is TRBV9, the J gene TRBJ1-1; tentative D call: TRBD1 (5 bases). CDR3 residues: CASREGGAVSTEAFF. The CDR3 nucleotides are TGTGCCAGCCGGGAGGGAGGGGCGGTTAGCACTGAAGCTTTCTTT. Using reference TRBV9 and TRBJ1-1 for the parts outside the CDR3, the full variable domain is DSGVTQTPKHLITATGQRVTLRCSPRSGDLSVYWYQQSLDQGLQFLIQYYNGEERAKGNILERFSAQQFPDLHSELNLSSLELGDSALYFCASREGGAVSTEAFFGQGTRLTVV.